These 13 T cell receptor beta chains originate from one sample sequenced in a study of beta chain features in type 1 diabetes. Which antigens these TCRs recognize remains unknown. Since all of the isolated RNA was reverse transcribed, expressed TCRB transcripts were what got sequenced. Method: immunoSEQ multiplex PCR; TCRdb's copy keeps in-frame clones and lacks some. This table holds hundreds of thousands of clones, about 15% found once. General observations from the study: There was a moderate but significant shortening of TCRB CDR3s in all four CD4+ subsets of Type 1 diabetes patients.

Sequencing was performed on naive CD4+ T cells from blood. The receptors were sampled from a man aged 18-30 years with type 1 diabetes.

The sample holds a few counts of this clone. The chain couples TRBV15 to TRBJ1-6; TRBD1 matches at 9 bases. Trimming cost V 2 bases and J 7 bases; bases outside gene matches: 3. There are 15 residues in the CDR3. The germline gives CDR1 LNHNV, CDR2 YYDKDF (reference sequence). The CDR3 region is CATSRNRGQNSPLHF. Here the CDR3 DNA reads TGTGCCACCAGCAGAAACAGGGGGCAAAATTCACCCCTCCACTTT.

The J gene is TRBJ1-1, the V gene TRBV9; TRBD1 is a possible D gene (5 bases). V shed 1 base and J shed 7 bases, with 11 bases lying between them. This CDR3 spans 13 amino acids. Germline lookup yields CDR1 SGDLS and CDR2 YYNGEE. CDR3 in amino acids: CASSVLGQGEAFF. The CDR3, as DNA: TGTGCCAGCAGCGTATTGGGCCAGGGTGAAGCTTTCTTT.

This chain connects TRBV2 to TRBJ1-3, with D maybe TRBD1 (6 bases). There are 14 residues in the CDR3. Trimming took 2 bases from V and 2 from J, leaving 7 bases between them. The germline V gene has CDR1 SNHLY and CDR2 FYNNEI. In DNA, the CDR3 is TGTGCCAGCAGTGAAAACAGGGCTGGAAACACCATATATTTT. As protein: CASSENRAGNTIYF.

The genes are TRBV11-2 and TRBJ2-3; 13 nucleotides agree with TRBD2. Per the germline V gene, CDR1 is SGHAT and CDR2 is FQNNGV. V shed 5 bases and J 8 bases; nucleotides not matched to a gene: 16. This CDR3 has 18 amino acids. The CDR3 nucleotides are TGTGCCAGCAGCCCCGTCAAGCGGACTAGCGGGGGAAGAGCTACGCAGTATTTT. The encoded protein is CASSPVKRTSGGRATQYF.

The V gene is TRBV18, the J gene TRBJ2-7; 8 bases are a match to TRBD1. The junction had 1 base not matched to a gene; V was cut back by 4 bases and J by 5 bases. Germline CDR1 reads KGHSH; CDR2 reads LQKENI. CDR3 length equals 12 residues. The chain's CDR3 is CASSLDRDEQYF. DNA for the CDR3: TGTGCCAGCTCACTGGACAGGGACGAGCAGTACTTC.

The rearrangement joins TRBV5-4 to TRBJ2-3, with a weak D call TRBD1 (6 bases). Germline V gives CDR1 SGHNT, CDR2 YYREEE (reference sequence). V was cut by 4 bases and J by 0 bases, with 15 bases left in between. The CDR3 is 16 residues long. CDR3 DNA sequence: TGTGCCAGCAGCCAAAGGGGGACCCATAGCACAGATACGCAGTATTTT. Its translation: CASSQRGTHSTDTQYF. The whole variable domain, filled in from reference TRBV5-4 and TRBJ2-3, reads ETGVTQSPTHLIKTRGQQVTLRCSSQSGHNTVSWYQQALGQGPQFIFQYYREEENGRGNFPPRFSGLQFPNYSSELNVNALELDDSALYLCASSQRGTHSTDTQYFGPGTRLTVL.

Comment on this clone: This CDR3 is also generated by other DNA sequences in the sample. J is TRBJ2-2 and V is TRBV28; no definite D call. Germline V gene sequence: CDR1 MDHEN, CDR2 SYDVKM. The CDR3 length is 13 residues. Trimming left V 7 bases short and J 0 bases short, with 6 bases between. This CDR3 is CASTLTNTGELFF. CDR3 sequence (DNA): TGTGCCAGCACCTTAACGAACACCGGGGAGCTGTTTTTT.

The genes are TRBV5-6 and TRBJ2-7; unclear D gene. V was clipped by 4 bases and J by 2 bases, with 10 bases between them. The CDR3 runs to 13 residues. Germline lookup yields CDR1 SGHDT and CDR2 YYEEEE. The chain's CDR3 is CASSMVGTYEQYF. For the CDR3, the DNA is TGTGCCAGCAGCATGGTGGGCACCTACGAGCAGTACTTC.

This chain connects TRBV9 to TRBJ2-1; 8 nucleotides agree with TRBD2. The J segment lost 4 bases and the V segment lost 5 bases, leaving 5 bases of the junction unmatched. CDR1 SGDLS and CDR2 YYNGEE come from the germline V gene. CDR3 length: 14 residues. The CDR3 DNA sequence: TGTGCCAGCAGTCAAGCGGGGGCATACAATGAGCAGTTCTTC. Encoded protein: CASSQAGAYNEQFF.

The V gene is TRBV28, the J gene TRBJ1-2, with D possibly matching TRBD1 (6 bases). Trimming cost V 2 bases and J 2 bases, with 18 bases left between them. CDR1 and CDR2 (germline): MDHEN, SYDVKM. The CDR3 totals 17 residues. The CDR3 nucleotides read TGTGCCAGCAGTTTAATGGACAGAGAGCCTTGGAACTATGGCTACACCTTC. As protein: CASSLMDREPWNYGYTF.

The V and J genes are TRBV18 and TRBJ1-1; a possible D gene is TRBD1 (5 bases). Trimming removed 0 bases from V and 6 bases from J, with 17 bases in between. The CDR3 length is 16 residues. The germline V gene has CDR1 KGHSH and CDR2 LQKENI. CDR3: CASSPPRLGGNSEAFF. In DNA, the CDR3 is TGTGCCAGCTCACCACCGCGACTGGGGGGGAATTCTGAAGCTTTCTTT. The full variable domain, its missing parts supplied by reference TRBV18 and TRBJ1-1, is NAGVMQNPRHLVRRRGQEARLRCSPMKGHSHVYWYRQLPEEGLKFMVYLQKENIIDESGMPKERFSAEFPKEGPSILRIQQVVRGDSAAYFCASSPPRLGGNSEAFFGQGTRLTVV.

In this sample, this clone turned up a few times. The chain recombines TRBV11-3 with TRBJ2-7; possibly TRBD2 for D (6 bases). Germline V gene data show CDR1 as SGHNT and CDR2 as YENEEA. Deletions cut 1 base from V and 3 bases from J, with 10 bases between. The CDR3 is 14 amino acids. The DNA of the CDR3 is TGTGCCAGCAGCTTAGGACCCGGGAGCTACGAGCAGTACTTC. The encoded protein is CASSLGPGSYEQYF.

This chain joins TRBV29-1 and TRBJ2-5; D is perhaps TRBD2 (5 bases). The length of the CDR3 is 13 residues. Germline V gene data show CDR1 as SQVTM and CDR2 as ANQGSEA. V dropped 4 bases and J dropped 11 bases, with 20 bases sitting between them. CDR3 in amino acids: CSVGGLGIGEQYF. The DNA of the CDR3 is TGCAGCGTTGGAGGACTGGGGATAGGAGAGCAGTACTTC. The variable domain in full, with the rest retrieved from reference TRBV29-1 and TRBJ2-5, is SAVISQKPSRDICQRGTSLTIQCQVDSQVTMMFWYRQQPGQSLTLIATANQGSEATYESGFVIDKFPISRPNLTFSTLTVSNMSPEDSSIYLCSVGGLGIGEQYFGPGTRLLVL.